The clone carrying this TCR beta chain came up once. Antigen unknown. With 60 Vbeta and 13 Jbeta primers, the PCR was carried out. TCRdb keeps only in-frame clones here, not all; method: immunoSEQ multiplex PCR. The table lists approximately 77,000 clones, around three quarters of them singletons, with about 12% in the top ten. The sample belongs to a study of cytomegalovirus exposure and HLA in healthy donors. Study results and limitations: Apparent HLA restriction characterized most CMV-associated TCR beta chains in a later analysis. A later analysis linked more than 15,000 TCR beta sequences to HLA alleles at 0.05 false discovery rate.

The V end was cut by 0 bases, the J end by 2 bases, with 9 bases between. Germline V gene data show CDR1 as SGHRS and CDR2 as YFSETQ. The CDR3 runs to 15 residues. This TCR came from a male donor in good health and CMV-seropositive. Sequenced material: PBMCs. The J gene is TRBJ1-5, the V gene TRBV5-1, with D unclear. The CDR3 DNA reads TGCGCCAGCAGCTTGGAGCCCGTAGGCAATCAGCCCCAGCATTTT. Amino acids: CASSLEPVGNQPQHF.